Presented here are 15 T cell receptor beta chains from one specimen sequenced in a study of molecular identifiers for immune sequencing clone quantification. TCRdb called the PCR reads again in MiXCR, with one record for every CDR3 protein. The table shows about 510,000 distinct CDR3 sequences, with around 23% occurring only once. Sequences were obtained from naive CD8+ T cells from blood, with Jurkat cell RNA spiked in. Noted subset: FACS-sorted CD8+CD4-CCR7+CD45RA+ naive T cells. These receptor sequences come from a human donor in good health. Some libraries in this study had Jurkat cell RNA spiked in.

Ten or more counts support this clonotype. This chain links TRBV29-1 with TRBJ1-1, with TRBD1 identical over 11 bases. V shed 1 base, J shed 1 base, and the junction held 5 bases outside the gene matches. The germline V gene has CDR1 SQVTM and CDR2 ANQGSEA. This CDR3 comprises 16 residues. CDR3 sequence reads: CSVEGTGGVKNTEAFF. The CDR3 nucleotides are TGCAGCGTTGAAGGGACAGGGGGCGTAAAGAACACTGAAGCTTTCTTT.

J is TRBJ1-1 and V is TRBV6-2 or TRBV6-3, with 10 nucleotides matching TRBD1. The CDR3 consists of 13 residues. CDR1 is MNHEY, CDR2 SVGEGT, per germline. V gave up 6 bases and J gave up 8 bases; unmatched junction bases: 6. The CDR3 coding sequence is TGTGCCAGCAGGACAGGGGGCCTAGGGGAAGCTTTCTTT. Its translation: CASRTGGLGEAFF.

This clonotype occurred many times. The rearrangement uses TRBV7-9 and TRBJ1-2; D ambiguous. V shed 4 bases and J shed 5 bases, with 17 bases lying between them. This CDR3 comprises 15 residues. Germline V CDR1 and CDR2: SEHNR, FQNEAQ (reference sequence). The CDR3 reads CASSSPDGVEYGYTF. CDR3 sequence (DNA): TGTGCCAGCAGCTCCCCGGACGGGGTGGAGTATGGCTACACCTTC.

The V call is TRBV7-9, the J call TRBJ2-2, with TRBD1 matching over 8 bases. This CDR3 has 15 amino acids. Germline V gene lookup returns CDR1 SEHNR and CDR2 FQNEAQ (reference sequence). V shed 5 bases and J 2 bases; nucleotides not matched to a gene: 4. The CDR3, as DNA: TGTGCCAGCAGCAAAGACAGGGGCAACACCGGGGAGCTGTTTTTT. This sequence encodes CASSKDRGNTGELFF.

With respect to this clonotype: This may arise from a read error, as a much more abundant clone is one base away. This rearrangement joins TRBV4-1 to TRBJ1-1; possible D gene TRBD1, 5 bases. CDR1 and CDR2 from the germline V gene are MGHRA and YSYEKL. This CDR3 comprises 14 residues. CDR3 DNA sequence: TGCGCCAGCAGCCGTCGAGGGGCTAACACTAAAGCTTTCTTT. Translation: CASSRRGANTKAFF.

The chain joins TRBV6-2 or TRBV6-3 to TRBJ1-1, with no clear D. The germline gives CDR1 MNHEY, CDR2 SVGEGT. The CDR3 runs to 15 residues. Trimming took 6 bases from V and 0 from J, leaving 14 bases between them. The CDR3 sequence: CASRKEEPMNTEAFF. The CDR3 bases are TGTGCCAGCAGGAAGGAAGAACCGATGAACACTGAAGCTTTCTTT.

V usage is TRBV6-5 and J usage is TRBJ2-1; 8 bases line up with TRBD2. The CDR3 consists of 14 residues. Germline CDR1 and CDR2: MNHEY and SVGAGI. The ends lost 8 bases at V and 8 bases at J; junction bases unmatched: 11. In DNA form, the CDR3 reads TGTGCCAGCGCCAGTAGCGGGATCATCGATGAGCAGTTCTTC. It encodes CASASSGIIDEQFF.

The chain couples TRBV9 to TRBJ2-7; possibly TRBD1 for D (6 bases). The CDR3 has 12 amino acids. CDR1 is SGDLS, CDR2 YYNGEE, per germline. With 4 bases removed from V and 6 bases from J, the gap between germline ends came to 11 bases. The CDR3 DNA reads as TGTGCCAGCAGCCCACTGACAGGCGAGCAGTACTTC. It encodes CASSPLTGEQYF.

This clonotype was recorded a few times. The rearrangement uses TRBV6-2 or TRBV6-3 and TRBJ2-3, with 7 bases matching TRBD1. Germline CDR1 reads MNHEY; CDR2 reads SVGEGT. This CDR3 region has 14 residues. The V gene end was trimmed by 6 bases and the J gene end by 4 bases; junction bases not matched to a gene: 7. The CDR3 nucleotides are TGTGCCAGCAGCCGGACAGGTACCCCAGATACGCAGTATTTT. Its protein is CASSRTGTPDTQYF.

This clonotype was seen many times. V gene TRBV2 combines with J gene TRBJ2-7, with D perhaps TRBD2 (5 bases). The CDR3 length is 12 residues. Germline CDR1 is SNHLY and CDR2 is FYNNEI. With 7 bases removed from V and 7 bases from J, the gap between germline ends came to 14 bases. As DNA, the CDR3 is TGTGCCAGCATCCAGAAATCGGGGGAGCAGTACTTC. Protein product: CASIQKSGEQYF.

The chain is built from TRBV27 and TRBJ2-2; no clear D gene. The CDR3 spans 15 residues. Germline CDR1 and CDR2: MNHEY and SMNVEV (reference sequence). V was pared by 1 base and J by 5 bases, with 11 bases between. This CDR3 reads CASSLYPVHTGELFF. Written as DNA, the CDR3 is TGTGCCAGCAGTTTATACCCGGTCCATACCGGGGAGCTGTTTTTT.

This clonotype was detected only a few times. The chain has TRBV11-2 and TRBJ2-7; no definite D call. Trimming removed 8 bases from V and 6 bases from J, with 23 bases in between. The CDR3 runs 15 residues. The germline V gene encodes CDR1 SGHAT and CDR2 FQNNGV. The CDR3 DNA is TGTGCCAGCGGAGATGTGGGCCGATTGAAGCCCGAGCAGTACTTC. Translated, it gives CASGDVGRLKPEQYF. Variable domain in full (rest from reference TRBV11-2 and TRBJ2-7): EAGVAQSPRYKIIEKRQSVAFWCNPISGHATLYWYQQILGQGPKLLIQFQNNGVVDDSQLPKDRFSAERLKGVDSTLKIQPAKLEDSAVYLCASGDVGRLKPEQYFGPGTRLTVT.

This clonotype was seen only a few times. The chain is built from TRBV4-3 and TRBJ1-3; D gene uncertain. V was clipped by 1 base and J by 0 bases, with 7 bases between them. CDR1 is LGHNA and CDR2 is YSLEER in the germline V gene. The length of the CDR3 is 15 residues. CDR3 coding DNA: TGCGCCAGCAGCCAAGCGGAGCCCTCTGGAAACACCATATATTTT. Amino acid sequence: CASSQAEPSGNTIYF.

V gene TRBV6-2 or TRBV6-3 combines with J gene TRBJ1-1; D is undetermined. Germline CDR1 MNHEY, CDR2 SVGEGT. Trimming stripped 4 bases from V and 0 bases from J, with 15 bases between. This CDR3 contains 16 residues. CDR3: CASSSWDRSMNTEAFF. Written as DNA, the CDR3 is TGTGCCAGCAGTTCCTGGGATCGTTCGATGAACACTGAAGCTTTCTTT.

The V and J genes are TRBV9 and TRBJ1-1; 10 nucleotides line up with TRBD1. This CDR3 has 17 residues. CDR1 SGDLS and CDR2 YYNGEE come from the germline V gene. Trimming cost V 0 bases and J 5 bases; bases outside gene matches: 10. The chain's CDR3 is CASSVGGQGFGGTEAFF. CDR3 coding DNA: TGTGCCAGCAGCGTAGGGGGACAGGGGTTCGGGGGAACTGAAGCTTTCTTT.